Included here is one T cell receptor beta chain sequence, with context. Its specificity is not known. The sample originates from a study of cytotoxic CD8 clonotypes in ibrutinib-treated CLL. The wider study: Patients: fewer than 12 relapsed/refractory, approximately 15 treatment-naive, fewer than 18 IGHV unmutated. Study findings and constraints: Clonality was higher at ibrutinib response and returned toward baseline at progression. Circulating CD8+ T-cell counts were tracked by baseline clonality, which exceeded that of age-matched healthy donors. Different sampling times were used for sustained-remission and progressing patients.

Assay used: immunoSEQ multiplex PCR; TCRdb lists only in-frame clones, some missing. The sample lists under 300,000 clones, 70% occurring once. The CDR3 sequence is 16 residues long. Germline CDR1 MNHEY, CDR2 SMNVEV (reference sequence). V lost 3 bases, J lost 5 bases, and 10 bases stayed unmatched. This receptor was obtained from a human donor with chronic lymphocytic leukemia. Specimen: PBMCs, collected after 24 months of ibrutinib treatment. The rearrangement uses TRBV27 and TRBJ2-1; 7 nucleotides agree with TRBD2. The CDR3 nucleotides are TGTGCCAGCAGTTTTGCTAGAGCGGGAAAAAACAATGAGCAGTTCTTC. Protein: CASSFARAGKNNEQFF.